This T cell receptor (beta chain) was captured in a study of Graves' ophthalmopathy and Graves' hyperthyroidism. This clonotype was observed many times. If patients had other autoimmune diseases, uncontrolled infections, pregnancy or lactation, they were excluded. The authors amplified TCR beta CDR3 regions from RNA transcripts. HTBI-primed first-round RT-PCR preceded second-round multiplex PCR. TCRdb fed the multiplex PCR reads into MiXCR, producing one record per CDR3 protein. The sample consists of about 210,000 distinct CDR3 sequences, approximately 29% of them appearing once. The clonotype comes from a man between 50 and 59 years old with Graves' ophthalmopathy. Material for sequencing was peripheral blood.

CDR3 in DNA: TGTGCCAGCAGTCCCGGGGGGGCCGGTCAAGAGACCCAGTACTTC. As protein: CASSPGGAGQETQYF. The chain couples TRBV28 to TRBJ2-5, with 8 bases matching TRBD2. CDR3 size: 15 residues. Germline-derived CDR1 and CDR2 are MDHEN and SYDVKM. With 5 bases clipped from V and 2 bases from J, the junction kept 7 bases outside the gene matches.